The next 25 T cell receptor beta chains were all read from a single sample in a study of blood T cell repertoires in COVID-19. Generated by immunoSEQ multiplex PCR, the TCRdb table keeps only in-frame clones and is missing some. The sample has 100,000 to 150,000 clones; 79% are singletons. Sequenced: peripheral blood. The receptors stem from a man aged 35 to 55 with active or convalescent COVID-19.

There are a few counts of this clone. J is TRBJ1-3 and V is TRBV7-2; 8 positions agree with TRBD1. Per the germline V gene, CDR1 is SGHTA and CDR2 is FQGNSA. The CDR3 covers 16 residues. The junction had 10 bases not matched to a gene; V was cut back by 5 bases and J by 4 bases. The CDR3 region has the DNA TGTGCCAGCAGCGGTTACAGGGGGGCTAAAGGAAACACCATATATTTT. Translated, it gives CASSGYRGAKGNTIYF.

The gene calls are TRBV6-2 or TRBV6-3 and TRBJ2-5, with 11 bases that match TRBD1. Germline assignment: CDR1 MNHEY and CDR2 SVGEGT. The J segment lost 3 bases and the V segment lost 4 bases, leaving 4 bases of the junction unmatched. The length of the CDR3 is 15 residues. CDR3 nucleotide sequence: TGTGCCAGCAGTTCGGCGGGACAGGGGGAAGAGACCCAGTACTTC. The encoded protein is CASSSAGQGEETQYF.

J is TRBJ1-5 and V is TRBV9; 7 bases are a match to TRBD1. The germline CDR1 and CDR2 sequences are SGDLS and YYNGEE. V shed 2 bases and J 6 bases; nucleotides not matched to a gene: 8. The length of the CDR3 is 15 residues. CDR3 in amino acids: CASSVAGTVSQPQHF. The DNA of the CDR3 is TGTGCCAGCAGCGTTGCCGGGACAGTCTCTCAGCCCCAGCATTTT. Complete variable domain (other parts from reference TRBV9 and TRBJ1-5): DSGVTQTPKHLITATGQRVTLRCSPRSGDLSVYWYQQSLDQGLQFLIQYYNGEERAKGNILERFSAQQFPDLHSELNLSSLELGDSALYFCASSVAGTVSQPQHFGDGTRLSIL.

This sequence joins TRBV4-1 and TRBJ1-1, with D hard to call. Trimming cost V 4 bases and J 0 bases, with 9 bases left between them. Germline CDR1 and CDR2: MGHRA and YSYEKL. The CDR3 contains 14 residues. In DNA, the CDR3 is TGCGCCAGCAGCCGTCATGAGATGAACACTGAAGCTTTCTTT. Its translation is CASSRHEMNTEAFF.

The genes are TRBV24-1 and TRBJ1-2; 10 positions match TRBD1. The CDR3 covers 13 residues. J gave up 8 bases and V 5 bases, and 4 bases lay outside the gene matches. Germline CDR1 reads KGHDR; CDR2 reads SFDVKD. In nucleotides, the CDR3 is TGTGCCACCAGTGCCGGACAGGGGGACGGCTACACCTTC. It yields the protein CATSAGQGDGYTF.

V and J are TRBV30 and TRBJ2-7; D is uncertain. CDR3 size: 11 residues. Per the germline V gene, CDR1 is GTSNPN and CDR2 is SVGIG (reference sequence). Trimming removed 5 bases at V and 3 bases at J, with 8 bases between. The CDR3 coding sequence is TGTGCCTGGGCGGTTGGCTACGAGCAGTACTTC. As protein: CAWAVGYEQYF.

Ten or more counts support this clone. The chain carries TRBV25-1 and TRBJ1-1; no clear D gene. This CDR3 is 12 amino acids long. CDR1 and CDR2 from the germline V gene are MGHDK and SYGVNS. Trimming stripped 8 bases from V and 5 bases from J, with 12 bases between. The CDR3 nucleotides read TGTGCCAGCGGTCTGGGAGTTACTGAAGCTTTCTTT. Translating gives CASGLGVTEAFF.

V usage is TRBV29-1 and J usage is TRBJ2-5; D remains unclear. Looked up from germline, CDR1 is SQVTM and CDR2 is ANQGSEA. The CDR3 runs to 12 residues. Between the trimmed V and J ends, which lost 4 bases and 4 bases, there was a span of 10 bases. The CDR3 loop is CSVGPSGETQYF. The CDR3 DNA is TGCAGCGTTGGACCGTCGGGAGAGACCCAGTACTTC.

The chain combines TRBV28 with TRBJ2-5, with 8 positions matching TRBD2. Per germline, CDR1 MDHEN and CDR2 SYDVKM. With 2 bases clipped from V and 5 bases from J, the junction kept 10 bases outside the gene matches. This CDR3 is 16 amino acids long. The CDR3 nucleotides are TGTGCCAGCAGTTTAGGCGGGGGGTTGAGGCGGGAGACCCAGTACTTC. This translates into CASSLGGGLRRETQYF.

The rearrangement joins TRBV27 to TRBJ1-5; D remains ambiguous. With 1 base removed from V and 7 bases from J, the gap between germline ends came to 14 bases. The germline V gene has CDR1 MNHEY and CDR2 SMNVEV (reference sequence). The CDR3 covers 15 residues. CDR3 residues: CASSLFWEGAQPQHF. DNA of the CDR3: TGTGCCAGCAGTTTATTCTGGGAGGGTGCCCAGCCCCAGCATTTT.

The V gene is TRBV10-3, the J gene TRBJ2-7, with D perhaps matching TRBD1 (6 bases). The CDR3 covers 15 residues. The germline CDR1 and CDR2 sequences are ENHRY and SYGVKD. V was clipped by 10 bases and J by 2 bases, with 21 bases between them. Here the CDR3 DNA reads TGTGCCAGCAGCTCTCAGGGGTCAGGCCCCTACGAGCAGTACTTC. Amino acids: CASSSQGSGPYEQYF.

CDR3 sequence (DNA): TGTGCCAGCTCGGGACAGGGGATAATGAACACTGAAGCTTTCTTT. It is translated as CASSGQGIMNTEAFF. The gene calls are TRBV6-5 and TRBJ1-1, with 10 bases lining up with TRBD1. Germline CDR1 and CDR2: MNHEY and SVGAGI. With V trimmed by 8 bases and J by 0 bases, 6 bases remained unmatched. The CDR3 covers 15 residues.

This clone was observed a few times. The chain carries TRBV11-2 and TRBJ1-4; 9 bases line up with TRBD1. CDR1 and CDR2 from the germline V gene are SGHAT and FQNNGV. The CDR3 length is 16 residues. The J segment lost 8 bases and the V segment lost 5 bases, leaving 12 bases of the junction unmatched. The CDR3 reads CASSTIGGQGLEKLFF. CDR3 nucleotide sequence: TGTGCCAGCAGCACAATAGGGGGACAGGGCCTCGAAAAACTGTTTTTT.

This chain joins TRBV12-5 and TRBJ2-3; TRBD2 matches 9 bases. The CDR3 has 18 amino acids. The J segment lost 2 bases and the V segment lost 1 base, leaving 10 bases of the junction unmatched. Germline CDR1 LGHNT, CDR2 FRNRAP. This CDR3 is CASGLAPRLAANTDTQYF. Here the CDR3 DNA reads TGTGCTAGTGGTTTGGCCCCCCGACTAGCGGCCAACACAGATACGCAGTATTTT.

The V gene is TRBV4-2, the J gene TRBJ1-3, with 9 positions matching TRBD1. CDR3 length equals 19 residues. CDR1 LGHNA and CDR2 YNFKEQ come from the germline V gene. Trimming at V came to 0 bases and at J to 0 bases, leaving 9 bases not matched to a gene. The CDR3 reads CASSQDGGTGGRSGNTIYF. The CDR3 DNA follows: TGTGCCAGCAGCCAAGATGGGGGCACAGGGGGCCGCTCTGGAAACACCATATATTTT.

The chain carries TRBV7-9 and TRBJ2-1, with 11 nucleotides matching TRBD1. This CDR3 is built from 17 residues. Germline values: CDR1 SEHNR, CDR2 FQNEAQ (reference sequence). J lost 8 bases, V lost 2 bases, and 11 bases had no gene match. The CDR3 sequence is CASSLLFRGQGAHEQFF. The CDR3 DNA follows: TGTGCCAGCAGCTTATTGTTTCGTGGACAGGGGGCACATGAGCAGTTCTTC.

This chain links TRBV27 with TRBJ1-2, with 7 bases lining up with TRBD1. After removal of 4 bases from V and 3 bases from J, the junction contained 11 bases not matched to a gene. This CDR3 region has 16 residues. The germline V gene has CDR1 MNHEY and CDR2 SMNVEV (reference sequence). The chain's CDR3 is CASSSDGRGYYYGYTF. The CDR3 bases are TGTGCCAGCAGTTCAGATGGCAGGGGGTATTACTATGGCTACACCTTC.

This sequence joins TRBV30 and TRBJ2-3; 10 nucleotides agree with TRBD1. CDR1 and CDR2 (germline): GTSNPN, SVGIG (reference sequence). Trimming removed 5 bases from V and 4 bases from J; junction bases left unmatched: 12. The CDR3 runs to 16 residues. The CDR3 is CAWDVIRDRGPDTQYF. CDR3 bases: TGTGCCTGGGACGTAATTAGGGACAGGGGACCAGATACGCAGTATTTT.

The gene calls are TRBV25-1 and TRBJ1-3; D is ambiguous. The CDR3 sequence is 15 residues long. The V gene lost 5 bases and the J gene lost 4 bases, with 15 bases spanning the gap. Germline lookup yields CDR1 MGHDK and CDR2 SYGVNS. CDR3 in amino acids: CASSLGRNSGNTIYF. The CDR3 region has the DNA TGTGCCAGCAGTTTGGGGAGAAATTCAGGAAACACCATATATTTT.

The chain has TRBV7-2 and TRBJ2-7; 10 nucleotides match TRBD1. Germline CDR1 is SGHTA and CDR2 is FQGNSA. V was clipped by 3 bases and J by 2 bases; unmatched bases: 4. CDR3 length equals 15 residues. CDR3 loop: CASSFRTGGTYEQYF. The CDR3 coding sequence is TGTGCCAGCAGCTTCCGGACAGGGGGGACCTACGAGCAGTACTTC.

V usage is TRBV3-1 (or the pseudogene TRBV3-2) and J usage is TRBJ2-1; 9 bases line up with TRBD1. In germline, CDR1 is LGHDT, CDR2 YNNKEL (reference sequence). The CDR3 runs to 16 residues. The ends lost 3 bases at V and 10 bases at J; junction bases unmatched: 13. For the CDR3, the DNA is TGTGCCAGCAGCCACCCAGGAGGACAGGGGTCTGGGGAGCAGTTCTTC. Its translation: CASSHPGGQGSGEQFF.

The V and J genes are TRBV5-1 and TRBJ1-1; the match to TRBD1 covers 7 bases. V lost 0 bases and J lost 3; bases outside the gene matches: 5. Germline lookup yields CDR1 SGHRS and CDR2 YFSETQ. CDR3 size: 15 residues. The CDR3, as DNA: TGCGCCAGCAGCTTGGAGGGGCAGGGGGACACTGAAGCTTTCTTT. Translated: CASSLEGQGDTEAFF.

The chain uses TRBV29-1 and TRBJ2-2, with 8 positions matching TRBD2. From germline, CDR1 is SQVTM and CDR2 ANQGSEA. J was trimmed by 0 bases and V by 6 bases; bases with no gene match: 3. The CDR3 is 14 residues long. In DNA, the CDR3 is TGCAGCGTGGCGGGGGGCGCGAACACCGGGGAGCTGTTTTTT. Protein: CSVAGGANTGELFF.

This chain connects TRBV9 to TRBJ1-2, with D tentatively TRBD1 (5 bases). V was clipped by 6 bases and J by 7 bases, with 13 bases between them. The CDR3 sequence is 12 residues long. The V gene's germline CDR1 is SGDLS and CDR2 YYNGEE. CDR3 sequence: CASTGRSSGYTF. DNA for the CDR3: TGTGCCAGCACAGGGAGGTCTTCTGGCTACACCTTC.

The chain carries TRBV6-5 and TRBJ2-7; a possible D gene is TRBD2 (6 bases). Trimming removed 0 bases at V and 3 bases at J, with 9 bases between. Germline lookup yields CDR1 MNHEY and CDR2 SVGAGI. This CDR3 has 14 residues. CDR3 sequence (DNA): TGTGCCAGCAGTTACTCGATGCGGGACTACGAGCAGTACTTC. It specifies CASSYSMRDYEQYF.